This T cell receptor beta chain was obtained from a study of tumor-infiltrating lymphocytes in primary liver carcinoma. Study as a whole: Productive TCRbeta read counts per sample ran from roughly 3.8 to 7.5 million and were similar across tissue types.

Regarding the study as a whole: Pairs comparing tumor with adjacent tissue or blood overlapped less than pairs drawn from tumor regions.

The source material, about 18-33 mg of unsorted bulk tissue, was used to co-extract RNA and DNA. The study enrolled treatment-naive patients with chronic HBV infection. Comment on this clonotype: Its antigen is still unknown.

CDR1 MDHEN and CDR2 SYDVKM come from the germline V gene. V lost 9 bases and J lost 0; bases outside the gene matches: 27. This CDR3 spans 22 amino acids. TCR beta cDNA came from roughly 0.45 ug total RNA, primed with a constant-region primer. For TCR beta, libraries were produced by three nested multiplex PCR rounds using slightly modified ARM-PCR. For approximately 11 cycles apiece, the opening two PCR rounds ran with TRBV1-TRBV30 forward primers and a C-beta reverse primer. TCRdb analysed the multiplex PCR reads with MiXCR anew, one entry per CDR3 protein. The sample lists roughly 120,000 distinct CDR3 sequences, roughly 70% occurring once.

The V and J genes are TRBV28 and TRBJ1-5; 9 nucleotides match TRBD1. This clonotype was sampled from a woman aged 60-75 years with primary liver carcinoma and hepatitis B virus infection. Sequencing was carried out using tumor-adjacent normal liver tissue. The CDR3 nucleotides read TGTGCCAGTAGTCACCTTCCCGGGACAGGGACGGCATATAGGTATAGCAATCAGCCCCAGCATTTT. This codes for CASSHLPGTGTAYRYSNQPQHF.